In this sample, the clone carrying this T cell receptor (beta chain) turned up many times. As yet, its antigen is unknown. TCRdb re-called the reads with MiXCR, one entry per CDR3 protein. The data show 400,000 or so distinct CDR3 sequences, approximately 31% seen once. This sample stems from a study of T cell repertoires in cytomegalovirus infection. For the study at large: CMV infection plus the matching HLA type was flagged by public TCR beta signatures. Study-wide results and caveats: Adding up the frequency of public TCR beta families identified people who carried CMV plus the relevant HLA. The response measured ex vivo was dominated by TCR beta clonotypes (HLA-C-restricted and CMV-specific).

Germline V gene sequence: CDR1 MNHNY, CDR2 SVGAGI (reference sequence). The length of the CDR3 is 14 residues. Trimming removed 7 bases at V and 7 bases at J, with 16 bases between. The V and J genes are TRBV6-6 and TRBJ1-4; unclear D gene. Sequenced material: PBMCs. The clonotype originates from a human donor in good health (CMV status not recorded). Some clones in this sample may be carry-over from other donors' samples. For the CDR3, the DNA is TGTGCCAGCACCGACCCCGCAGAGGGTGAAAAACTGTTTTTT. Its translation is CASTDPAEGEKLFF.